The 22 T cell receptor beta chains below were found in one sample sequenced in a study of blood T cell repertoires in COVID-19 (dated by TCRdb to 2020 to 2021). Library method: the immunoSEQ multiplex PCR assay. TCRdb holds this immuneACCESS table with in-frame rearrangements only. Some clones are missing; in checked studies, unresolved V genes explain under half, and the rest has no known cause. The sample includes about 330,000 clones, with roughly 90% observed a single time. Of the sample, approximately 4% falls within the top ten clones. Material for sequencing was peripheral blood. The receptors stem from a woman in her forties or fifties with active or convalescent COVID-19.

Only one count was recorded for this clone. This sequence joins TRBV4-1 and TRBJ1-2; 10 positions agree with TRBD1. The germline V gene encodes CDR1 MGHRA and CDR2 YSYEKL. There are 17 residues in the CDR3. With 1 base clipped from V and 4 bases from J, the junction kept 9 bases outside the gene matches. The CDR3 sequence is CASSQGTGGSNVYGYTF. CDR3 bases: TGCGCCAGCAGCCAAGGGACAGGGGGTTCGAACGTCTATGGCTACACCTTC.

The chain is built from TRBV28 and TRBJ1-5, with D hard to call. The V and J ends lost 3 bases and 7 bases respectively, with 13 bases between them. The CDR3 runs 14 residues. Germline-derived CDR1 and CDR2 are MDHEN and SYDVKM. CDR3 DNA: TGTGCCAGCAGTTTTTCCCGCCAGCGCCAGCCCCAGCATTTT. Its translation: CASSFSRQRQPQHF.

The rearrangement uses TRBV6-6 and TRBJ2-7; TRBD1 is a possible D gene (6 bases). The CDR3 extends over 14 amino acids. V dropped 4 bases and J dropped 6 bases, with 16 bases sitting between them. Germline CDR1 is MNHNY and CDR2 is SVGAGI (reference sequence). CDR3 loop: CASSSLTGSLEQYF. For the CDR3, the DNA is TGTGCCAGCAGTTCTTTGACAGGTTCCCTCGAGCAGTACTTC.

The rearrangement links TRBV15 to TRBJ2-1; TRBD2 matches at 10 bases. The V and J ends lost 2 bases and 0 bases, in that order; junction bases with no gene match: 4. Germline V gives CDR1 LNHNV, CDR2 YYDKDF (reference sequence). CDR3 length: 17 amino acids. This CDR3 is CATSRSSGGTSYNEQFF. As DNA, the CDR3 is TGTGCCACCAGCAGATCTAGCGGGGGCACCTCCTACAATGAGCAGTTCTTC.

The table lists this clone with a few counts. This chain uses TRBV2 with TRBJ2-2; D might be TRBD1 (6 bases). Germline CDR1 reads SNHLY; CDR2 reads FYNNEI. The CDR3 spans 15 residues. Trimming cost V 6 bases and J 6 bases, with 17 bases left between them. CDR3 sequence: CASRADRTSAGELFF. The CDR3 coding sequence is TGTGCCAGCAGGGCAGACAGGACATCAGCCGGGGAGCTGTTTTTT. Filled out from reference TRBV2 and TRBJ2-2, the complete variable domain reads EPEVTQTPSHQVTQMGQEVILRCVPISNHLYFYWYRQILGQKVEFLVSFYNNEISEKSEIFDDQFSVERPDGSNFTLKIRSTKLEDSAMYFCASRADRTSAGELFFGEGSRLTVL.

The chain joins TRBV25-1 to TRBJ2-7; D might be TRBD2 (5 bases). The CDR3 sequence is 11 residues long. CDR1 MGHDK and CDR2 SYGVNS come from the germline V gene. V dropped 6 bases and J dropped 3 bases, with 6 bases sitting between them. In nucleotides, the CDR3 is TGTGCCAGCAGCCGGGACTACGAGCAGTACTTC. Translated, it gives CASSRDYEQYF.

This clone appeared once. J is TRBJ1-3 and V is TRBV4-2; D remains unclear. The CDR3 totals 14 residues. Germline assignment: CDR1 LGHNA and CDR2 YNFKEQ. Trimming removed 5 bases at V and 6 bases at J, with 14 bases between. The CDR3 nucleotides read TGTGCCAGCAGCGGACCGGGAGCCTCAAACACCATATATTTT. Translated, it gives CASSGPGASNTIYF.

The rearrangement uses TRBV7-2 and TRBJ1-1; 8 nucleotides match TRBD1. The CDR3 consists of 15 residues. The germline CDR1 and CDR2 sequences are SGHTA and FQGNSA. The trim removed 5 bases at V and 5 bases at J, leaving 10 bases unmatched. The CDR3 sequence is CASSPVQGAGTEAFF. CDR3 nucleotides: TGTGCCAGCAGCCCAGTGCAGGGGGCGGGGACTGAAGCTTTCTTT. The variable domain in full, with the rest retrieved from reference TRBV7-2 and TRBJ1-1, is GAGVSQSPSNKVTEKGKDVELRCDPISGHTALYWYRQSLGQGLEFLIYFQGNSAPDKSGLPSDRFSAERTGGSVSTLTIQRTQQEDSAVYLCASSPVQGAGTEAFFGQGTRLTVV.

This chain uses TRBV10-3 with TRBJ1-5; D remains unclear. CDR1 and CDR2 from the germline V gene are ENHRY and SYGVKD. The CDR3 extends over 14 amino acids. Trimming stripped 0 bases from V and 0 bases from J, with 3 bases between. The CDR3 here is CAISESRSNQPQHF. DNA of the CDR3: TGTGCCATCAGTGAGTCGCGTAGCAATCAGCCCCAGCATTTT.

The rearrangement joins TRBV6-5 to TRBJ2-7; 7 nucleotides align to TRBD1. There are 16 residues in the CDR3. Germline V lookup: CDR1 MNHEY, CDR2 SVGAGI. J lost 2 bases, V lost 0 bases, and 7 bases had no gene match. The CDR3 DNA sequence: TGTGCCAGCAGTTACTCAATCGGGACAGCTACCTACGAGCAGTACTTC. This gives the protein CASSYSIGTATYEQYF.

This chain connects TRBV6-1 to TRBJ1-2; D is unresolved. The CDR3 has 15 amino acids. Trimming took off 3 bases at V and 5 bases at J, with 16 bases between the two ends. Germline V lookup: CDR1 MNHNS, CDR2 SASEGT. CDR3 residues: CASSEAAGLGYGYTF. CDR3 bases: TGTGCCAGCAGTGAGGCGGCCGGCCTCGGATATGGCTACACCTTC.

The rearrangement joins TRBV24-1 to TRBJ2-5; D might be TRBD2 (5 bases). Trimming removed 4 bases at V and 2 bases at J, with 13 bases between. The CDR3 loop spans 15 amino acids. Germline V gene sequence: CDR1 KGHDR, CDR2 SFDVKD. This chain's CDR3 is CATSDPRRAQETQYF. DNA for the CDR3: TGTGCCACCAGTGACCCTCGGCGGGCACAAGAGACCCAGTACTTC.

The chain recombines TRBV2 with TRBJ2-5; D call uncertain. There are 15 residues in the CDR3. Germline V gene data show CDR1 as SNHLY and CDR2 as FYNNEI. The V end was cut by 2 bases, the J end by 5 bases, with 15 bases between. The CDR3 nucleotides are TGTGCCAGCAGTGAATCGCGCCTAGTGCGGGAGACCCAGTACTTC. Residues: CASSESRLVRETQYF.

The chain uses TRBV25-1 and TRBJ1-4, with a possible D match to TRBD1 (6 bases). The germline gives CDR1 MGHDK, CDR2 SYGVNS. The CDR3 is made up of 15 amino acids. With 0 bases removed from V and 8 bases from J, the gap between germline ends came to 13 bases. In DNA form, the CDR3 reads TGTGCCAGCAGTGAATATTCGGGGGGCGGGGAAAAACTGTTTTTT. It is translated as CASSEYSGGGEKLFF.

The rearrangement uses TRBV27 and TRBJ2-4; D ambiguous. Germline-derived CDR1 and CDR2 are MNHEY and SMNVEV (reference sequence). The CDR3 spans 14 residues. The V end was cut by 3 bases, the J end by 2 bases, with 8 bases between. CDR3 nucleotide sequence: TGTGCCAGCAGTTTTTCTAGATCCAAAAACATTCAGTACTTC. Translated, it gives CASSFSRSKNIQYF.

This sequence joins TRBV2 and TRBJ2-7; D is undetermined. Trimming removed 2 bases from V and 3 bases from J, with 8 bases in between. The CDR3 has 13 amino acids. Germline V lookup: CDR1 SNHLY, CDR2 FYNNEI. In DNA form, the CDR3 reads TGTGCCAGCAGTGAAAGCCCAAGCTACGAGCAGTACTTC. Translating it yields CASSESPSYEQYF.

The rearrangement uses TRBV3-1 (or the pseudogene TRBV3-2) and TRBJ2-7; maybe TRBD1 (6 bases). The CDR3 length is 13 residues. V gave up 3 bases and J gave up 3 bases, with 9 bases separating them. Germline V gene sequence: CDR1 LGHDT, CDR2 YNNKEL (reference sequence). CDR3 region: CASSHYRDYEQYF. CDR3 coding DNA: TGTGCCAGCAGCCACTACAGGGACTACGAGCAGTACTTC.

The chain links TRBV20-1 to TRBJ2-2; maybe TRBD2 (5 bases). V lost 3 bases and J lost 6, with 8 bases in between. Germline V lookup: CDR1 DFQATT, CDR2 SNEGSKA (reference sequence). CDR3 length equals 12 residues. The CDR3 loop is CSASRAAGELFF. DNA for the CDR3: TGCAGTGCTAGTCGAGCGGCCGGGGAGCTGTTTTTT.

The chain joins TRBV11-1 to TRBJ1-1; 7 positions agree with TRBD1. The CDR3 loop spans 13 amino acids. Germline CDR1 SGHAT, CDR2 FQDESV (reference sequence). The J segment lost 4 bases and the V segment lost 3 bases, leaving 2 bases of the junction unmatched. CDR3 amino acids: CASSLDRTTEAFF. Here the CDR3 DNA reads TGTGCCAGCAGCTTGGACAGGACCACTGAAGCTTTCTTT. Together with reference TRBV11-1 and TRBJ1-1, the CDR3 gives the full variable domain: EAEVAQSPRYKITEKSQAVAFWCDPISGHATLYWYRQILGQGPELLVQFQDESVVDDSQLPKDRFSAERLKGVDSTLKIQPAELGDSAMYLCASSLDRTTEAFFGQGTRLTVV.

The chain uses TRBV5-4 and TRBJ1-3, with 7 bases aligning to TRBD1. V gave up 2 bases and J gave up 4 bases; unmatched junction bases: 0. CDR3 length: 13 amino acids. CDR1 and CDR2 from the germline V gene are SGHNT and YYREEE (reference sequence). The CDR3 is CASSLQGGNTIYF. DNA for the CDR3: TGTGCCAGCAGCTTACAGGGGGGAAACACCATATATTTT.

The chain is built from TRBV28 and TRBJ2-5; 7 bases align to TRBD1. V shed 6 bases and J 5 bases; nucleotides not matched to a gene: 9. The CDR3 is 14 residues long. Germline CDR1 and CDR2: MDHEN and SYDVKM. The CDR3 region is CASSKQGRVETQYF. The DNA of the CDR3 is TGTGCCAGCAGCAAACAGGGGCGGGTTGAGACCCAGTACTTC.

This rearrangement joins TRBV19 to TRBJ2-5, with 9 bases aligning to TRBD2. Germline V lookup: CDR1 LNHDA, CDR2 SQIVND (reference sequence). V was clipped by 9 bases and J by 6 bases; unmatched bases: 38. This CDR3 comprises 23 residues. The DNA of the CDR3 is TGTGCCAGGAATAAGGAGAGTGAATCATCATCTAGCGGGAAGGATGGCGGTGACAAGACCCAGTACTTC. It codes for CARNKESESSSSGKDGGDKTQYF.